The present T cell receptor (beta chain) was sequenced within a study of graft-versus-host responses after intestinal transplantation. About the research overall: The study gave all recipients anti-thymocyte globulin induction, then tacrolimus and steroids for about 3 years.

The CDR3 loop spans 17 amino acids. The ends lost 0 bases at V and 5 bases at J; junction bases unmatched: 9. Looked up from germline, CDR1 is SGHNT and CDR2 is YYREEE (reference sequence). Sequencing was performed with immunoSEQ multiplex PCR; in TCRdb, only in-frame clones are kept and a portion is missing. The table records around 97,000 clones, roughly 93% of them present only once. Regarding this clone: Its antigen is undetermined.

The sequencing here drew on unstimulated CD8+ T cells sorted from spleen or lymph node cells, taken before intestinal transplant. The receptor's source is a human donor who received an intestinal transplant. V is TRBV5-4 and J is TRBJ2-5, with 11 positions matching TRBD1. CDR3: CASSLVGTGGSGETQYF. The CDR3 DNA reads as TGTGCCAGCAGCTTGGTAGGGACAGGGGGATCGGGGGAGACCCAGTACTTC.